This TCR beta chain was observed in a study of T cell repertoires in cytomegalovirus infection. Study background: It was the public TCR beta signatures that indicated both CMV infection and matching HLA type. Regarding the study as a whole: HLA-C-restricted CMV-specific TCR beta clonotypes prevailed in the ex vivo response. CMV carriers having the relevant HLA were flagged by cumulative public TCR beta family frequency.

Germline V gene lookup returns CDR1 DFQATT and CDR2 SNEGSKA (reference sequence). V was trimmed by 3 bases and J by 6 bases, leaving 11 bases between them. This CDR3 spans 12 amino acids. Details on this clonotype: The antigen is not known.

One entry per CDR3 protein results from TCRdb running MiXCR on the reads. The sample contains roughly 640,000 distinct CDR3 sequences, approximately 24% of which appear only once. Source material: CD8+ T cells from PBMCs. V gene TRBV20-1 combines with J gene TRBJ1-1, with a possible D match to TRBD1 (5 bases). The sequence was collected from a human donor in good health (CMV status not recorded). Some clones in this sample may be carry-over from other donors' samples. The DNA for the CDR3 is TGCAGTGCTAGGGGAGGGGACCCTGAAGCTTTCTTT. As protein: CSARGGDPEAFF.